This TCR beta chain originates from a study of cytomegalovirus exposure and HLA in healthy donors. Study-wide background: The early release's HLA-typed donors yielded 70 million to 85 million unique TCRs.

Points on this clone: Its antigen is unidentified.

The CDR3 runs 13 residues. Deletions cut 4 bases from V and 8 bases from J, with 14 bases between. Germline CDR1 and CDR2: SGHTA and FQGNSA. Study-wide results and limits: Rates of TCR association differed by HLA locus in a later analysis, with DRB1 highest and HLA-C lowest. The study recorded over 150 TCR beta chains that were cytomegalovirus-associated.

Primers for the PCR totalled 60 Vbeta and 13 Jbeta. Here immunoSEQ multiplex PCR was the method, and the copy in TCRdb shows in-frame clones only, minus some. The table lists 150,000 to 200,000 clones, 82% of them singletons. The TCR originated in a woman aged 45-65 years in good health and CMV-seronegative. The chain is built from TRBV7-2 and TRBJ1-2, with D perhaps TRBD1 (5 bases). Sequencing was performed on PBMCs. The CDR3 nucleotides read TGTGCCAGCAGCTCCCCGGGGGGATTCGGCTACACCTTC. It codes for CASSSPGGFGYTF.